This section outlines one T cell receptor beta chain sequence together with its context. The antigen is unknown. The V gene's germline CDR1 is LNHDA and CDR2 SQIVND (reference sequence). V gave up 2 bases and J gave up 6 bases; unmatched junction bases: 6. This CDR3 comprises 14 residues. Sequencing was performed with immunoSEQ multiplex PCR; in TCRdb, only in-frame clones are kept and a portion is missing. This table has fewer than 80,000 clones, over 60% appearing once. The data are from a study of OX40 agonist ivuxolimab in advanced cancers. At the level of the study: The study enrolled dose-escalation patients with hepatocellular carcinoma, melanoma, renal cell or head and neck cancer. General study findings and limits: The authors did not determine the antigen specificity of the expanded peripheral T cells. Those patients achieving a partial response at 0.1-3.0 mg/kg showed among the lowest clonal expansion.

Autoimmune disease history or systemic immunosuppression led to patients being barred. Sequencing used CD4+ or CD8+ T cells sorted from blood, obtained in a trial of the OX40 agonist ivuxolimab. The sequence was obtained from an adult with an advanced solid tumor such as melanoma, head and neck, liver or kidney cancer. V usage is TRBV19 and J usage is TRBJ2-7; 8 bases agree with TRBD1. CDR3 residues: CASSIKPDRVEQYF. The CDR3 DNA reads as TGTGCCAGTAGTATAAAGCCGGACAGGGTCGAGCAGTACTTC.